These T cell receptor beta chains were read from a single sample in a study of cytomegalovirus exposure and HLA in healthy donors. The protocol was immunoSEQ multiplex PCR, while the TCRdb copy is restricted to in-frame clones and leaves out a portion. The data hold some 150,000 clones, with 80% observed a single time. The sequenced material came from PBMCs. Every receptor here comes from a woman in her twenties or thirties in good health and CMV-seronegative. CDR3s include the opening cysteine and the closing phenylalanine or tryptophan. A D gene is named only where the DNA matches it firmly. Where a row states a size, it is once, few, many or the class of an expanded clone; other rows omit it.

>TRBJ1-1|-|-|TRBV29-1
TGCAGCGTCGCGGGCTTATATCAAATGAACACTGAAGCTTTCTTT
CSVAGLYQMNTEAFF
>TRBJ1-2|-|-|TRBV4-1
TGCGCCAGCAGCCAAGAGGGCATTCGCGGCTACACCTTC
CASSQEGIRGYTF
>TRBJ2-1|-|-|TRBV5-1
TGCGCCAGCCTGAGGGGGGGGGCCTGGGTGGATGAGCAGTTCTTC
CASLRGGAWVDEQFF
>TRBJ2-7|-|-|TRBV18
TGTGCCAGCTCAGAAGGGGCCGCCTCCTACGAGCAGTACTTC
CASSEGAASYEQYF
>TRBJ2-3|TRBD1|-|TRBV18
TGTGCCAGCTCGCCGGGACAGGGAGATACGCAGTATTTT
CASSPGQGDTQYF
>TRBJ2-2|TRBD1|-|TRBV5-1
TGCGCCAGCAGCTTCGACCGGGACAGAGACACCGGGGAGCTGTTTTTT
CASSFDRDRDTGELFF
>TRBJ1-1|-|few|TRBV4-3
TGCGCCAGCAGCCAAGACAGTAACACTGAAGCTTTCTTT
CASSQDSNTEAFF
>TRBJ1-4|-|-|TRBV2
TGTGCCAGCAGGACAGGATCAACTAATGAAAAACTGTTTTTT
CASRTGSTNEKLFF
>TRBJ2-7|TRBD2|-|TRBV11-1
TGTGCCAGCAGCTTAGAAAGCGGGAGCTCCTACGAGCAGTACTTC
CASSLESGSSYEQYF
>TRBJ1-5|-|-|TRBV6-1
TGTGCCAGCAGTGAAGCAAGGATTTTGGCTCGGGGTAGCAATCAGCCCCAGCATTTT
CASSEARILARGSNQPQHF
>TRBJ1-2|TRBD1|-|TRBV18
TGTGCCAGCTCACCTGGGACAGGGAAAGCTAACTATGGCTACACCTTC
CASSPGTGKANYGYTF